One and the same sample provided the 5 T cell receptor beta chains below, sequenced in a study of Graves' ophthalmopathy and Graves' hyperthyroidism. The authors amplified TCR beta CDR3 regions, and they did so from RNA transcripts for repertoire sequencing. RT-PCR in the first round used HTBI primers; a second-round multiplex PCR followed. TCRdb independently ran MiXCR on the multiplex PCR reads; one entry per CDR3 protein. This table holds just over 600,000 distinct CDR3 sequences, roughly 20% found once. Input material: peripheral blood. These receptors all stem from a woman under 30 with stable Graves' hyperthyroidism. Some clones in this sample may be carry-over from other donors' samples.

This clonotype was detected many times. This rearrangement joins TRBV6-1 to TRBJ2-7; D is uncertain. CDR1 is MNHNS, CDR2 SASEGT, per germline. The ends were cut back, 0 bases at V and 3 bases at J, with 9 bases in the middle. The CDR3 covers 14 residues. CDR3 DNA: TGTGCCAGCAGTGAAGCCGGGTCGGACTACGAGCAGTACTTC. This encodes CASSEAGSDYEQYF.

Only a few counts were recorded for this clonotype. The chain uses TRBV18 and TRBJ1-6; 10 nucleotides line up with TRBD1. Per the germline V gene, CDR1 is KGHSH and CDR2 is LQKENI. This CDR3 region has 16 residues. The V gene end was trimmed by 6 bases and the J gene end by 10 bases; junction bases not matched to a gene: 12. Here the CDR3 reads CASSLTGTGVQSPLHF. In nucleotides, the CDR3 is TGTGCCAGCTCCCTCACCGGGACAGGGGTTCAGTCACCCCTCCACTTT.

The chain links TRBV18 to TRBJ1-2, with 7 bases matching TRBD1. This CDR3 is built from 17 residues. The junction had 9 bases not matched to a gene; V was cut back by 2 bases and J by 0 bases. Germline CDR1 is KGHSH and CDR2 is LQKENI. The DNA for the CDR3 is TGTGCCAGCTCACCAGGGGGACAGCTTAACCCTAACTATGGCTACACCTTC. Translated: CASSPGGQLNPNYGYTF.

This clonotype was seen many times. CDR3 sequence reads: CASSHWTGVLGYTF. CDR3 DNA sequence: TGTGCCAGCAGCCATTGGACGGGGGTCTTGGGCTACACCTTC. The V gene is TRBV14, the J gene TRBJ1-2; maybe TRBD1 (5 bases). V lost 3 bases and J 8 bases, leaving 16 bases between the germline ends. From germline, CDR1 is SGHDN and CDR2 FVKESK. This CDR3 spans 14 amino acids.

This sequence joins TRBV12-5 and TRBJ1-5; D unclear. The germline gives CDR1 LGHNT, CDR2 FRNRAP. V was shortened by 0 bases and J by 6 bases, with 9 bases between the two germline ends. The CDR3 consists of 14 residues. CDR3 protein: CASGLVLSGQPQHF. CDR3 coding DNA: TGTGCTAGTGGTTTGGTACTAAGTGGTCAGCCCCAGCATTTT.